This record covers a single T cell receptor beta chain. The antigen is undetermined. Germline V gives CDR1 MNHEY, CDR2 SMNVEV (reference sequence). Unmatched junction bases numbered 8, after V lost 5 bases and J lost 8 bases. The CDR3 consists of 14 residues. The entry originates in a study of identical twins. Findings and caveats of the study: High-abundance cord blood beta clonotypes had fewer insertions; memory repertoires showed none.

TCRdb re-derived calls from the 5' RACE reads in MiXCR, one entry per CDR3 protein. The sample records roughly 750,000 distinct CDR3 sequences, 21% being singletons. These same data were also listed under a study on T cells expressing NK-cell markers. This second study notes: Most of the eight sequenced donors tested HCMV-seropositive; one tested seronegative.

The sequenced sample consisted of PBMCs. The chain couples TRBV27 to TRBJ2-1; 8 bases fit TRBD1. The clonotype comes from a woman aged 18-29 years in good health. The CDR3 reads CASSLTGAGYEQFF. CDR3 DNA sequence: TGTGCCAGCAGTCTGACAGGGGCAGGCTATGAGCAGTTCTTC.